The present T cell receptor (beta chain) was sequenced within a study of T-cell memory formation after mild COVID-19. This clonotype was found a few times. TCRdb reprocessed the 5' RACE reads via MiXCR and lists one record per CDR3 protein. The table includes about 340,000 distinct CDR3 sequences, around 15% detected once. V shed 4 bases, J shed 6 bases, and the junction held 6 bases outside the gene matches. Germline V gives CDR1 SGHRS, CDR2 YFSETQ. The CDR3 consists of 16 residues. Sequences were obtained from PBMCs or a T cell subset sorted from them (not recorded which). The receptor comes from a man between 18 and 29 years old who had mild COVID-19 (a few samples of this study predate the infection). Cell type and time point are not known. The gene calls are TRBV5-1 and TRBJ2-2; 13 bases agree with TRBD2. CDR3 amino acids: CASSPPGLAGSGELFF. The CDR3 DNA follows: TGCGCCAGCAGCCCACCGGGACTAGCGGGGTCCGGGGAGCTGTTTTTT.